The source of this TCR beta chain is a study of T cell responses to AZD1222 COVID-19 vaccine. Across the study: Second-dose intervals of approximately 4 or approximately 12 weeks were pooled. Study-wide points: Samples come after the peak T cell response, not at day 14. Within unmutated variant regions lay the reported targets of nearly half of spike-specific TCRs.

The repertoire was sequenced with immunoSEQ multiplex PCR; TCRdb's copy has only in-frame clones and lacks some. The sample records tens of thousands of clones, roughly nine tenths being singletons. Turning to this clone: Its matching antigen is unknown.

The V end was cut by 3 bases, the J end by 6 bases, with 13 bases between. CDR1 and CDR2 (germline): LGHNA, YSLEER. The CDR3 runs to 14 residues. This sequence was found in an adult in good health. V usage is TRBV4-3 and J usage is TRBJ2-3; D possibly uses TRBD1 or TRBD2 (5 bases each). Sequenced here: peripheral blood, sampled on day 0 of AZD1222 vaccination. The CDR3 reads CASSHLGTSDTQYF. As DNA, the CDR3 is TGCGCCAGCAGCCATCTAGGGACCTCCGATACGCAGTATTTT.